This T cell receptor beta chain was captured in a study of blood T cell repertoires in COVID-19. Across the study: Some COVID-19 samples were acute and others convalescent; all came from the United States, Italy and Spain. T cells, B-cell-depleted T cells, or PBMCs supplied cDNA or gDNA.

The CDR3 has 15 amino acids. V lost 2 bases to trimming and J lost 4 bases, with 14 bases between them. Libraries were prepared by immunoSEQ multiplex PCR; TCRdb keeps only in-frame clonotypes and omits some of them. This table has roughly 280,000 clones, 70% to 90% appearing once. This chain links TRBV6-7 with TRBJ1-1; D unresolved. TRBV6-7 is flagged as an ORF with uncertain function. Sequenced sample: peripheral blood. The sequence derives from a woman in her seventies with acute or convalescent COVID-19. The CDR3 DNA is TGTGCCAGCAGTTACCCCCACGGGTTCGGCACTGAAGCTTTCTTT. Translating it yields CASSYPHGFGTEAFF.